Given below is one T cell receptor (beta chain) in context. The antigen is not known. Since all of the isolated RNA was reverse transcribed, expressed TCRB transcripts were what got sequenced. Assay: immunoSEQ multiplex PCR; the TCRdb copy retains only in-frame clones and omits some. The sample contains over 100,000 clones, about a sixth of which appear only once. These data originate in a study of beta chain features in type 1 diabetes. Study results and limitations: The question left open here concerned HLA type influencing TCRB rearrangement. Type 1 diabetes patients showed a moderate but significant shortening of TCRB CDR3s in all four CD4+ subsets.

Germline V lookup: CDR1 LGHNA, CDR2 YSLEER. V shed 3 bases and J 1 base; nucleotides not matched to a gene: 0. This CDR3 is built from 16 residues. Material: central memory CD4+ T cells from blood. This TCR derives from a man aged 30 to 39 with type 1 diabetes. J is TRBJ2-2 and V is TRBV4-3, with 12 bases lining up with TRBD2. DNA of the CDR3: TGCGCCAGCAGCCAGGGACTAGCGGGGAACACCGGGGAGCTGTTTTTT. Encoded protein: CASSQGLAGNTGELFF.